Sequencing of this T cell receptor (beta chain) was carried out in a study of blood T cell repertoires in COVID-19. At the level of the study: Samples of COVID-19 (acute and convalescent) were obtained from the United States, Italy and Spain. PBMCs, B-cell-depleted T cells, or T cells provided the cDNA or gDNA that made up the material.

The CDR3 runs to 14 residues. The V gene's germline CDR1 is LGHDT and CDR2 YNNKEL (reference sequence). V gave up 1 base and J gave up 3 bases, with 9 bases separating them. Clones were sequenced by immunoSEQ multiplex PCR, and TCRdb holds only the in-frame ones, with some missing. The table includes about 140,000 clones, more than 85% detected once. Sequenced material: peripheral blood. This TCR was sampled from a human donor in a cohort sampled during active COVID-19. The rearrangement uses TRBV3-1 (or the pseudogene TRBV3-2) and TRBJ1-2; D possibly corresponds to TRBD1 (6 bases). Here the CDR3 DNA reads TGTGCCAGCAGCCAAGTGGGGGCCTACTATGGCTACACCTTC. It codes for CASSQVGAYYGYTF.